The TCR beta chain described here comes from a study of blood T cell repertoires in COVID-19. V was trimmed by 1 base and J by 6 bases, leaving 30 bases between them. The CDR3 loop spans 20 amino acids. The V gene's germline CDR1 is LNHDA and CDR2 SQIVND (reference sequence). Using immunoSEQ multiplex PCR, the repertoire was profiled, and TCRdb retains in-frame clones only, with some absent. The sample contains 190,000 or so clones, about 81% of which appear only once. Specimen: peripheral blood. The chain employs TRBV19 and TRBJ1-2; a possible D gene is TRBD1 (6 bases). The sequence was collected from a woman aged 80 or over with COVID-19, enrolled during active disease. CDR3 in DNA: TGTGCCAGTAGTATAGGGAAGCGGGGGTATTTCCACCTTGAGGGGGATGGCTACACCTTC. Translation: CASSIGKRGYFHLEGDGYTF.